This T cell receptor beta chain came from a study of cytomegalovirus exposure and HLA in healthy donors. This clone was counted a single time. Its cognate antigen is unknown. The study's findings and limits: As a later analysis showed, several of the most significant clusters appeared to be linked to common viral pathogens. Earlier analysis found most TCR beta V segments productive about 87% or about 30% of the time.

The PCR was carried out with 60 Vbeta primers and 13 Jbeta primers. Libraries were prepared by immunoSEQ multiplex PCR; TCRdb keeps only in-frame clonotypes and omits some of them. Found here are approximately 140,000 clones, around four fifths of them singletons; the top ten hold 2.7%. Germline lookup yields CDR1 SGHKS and CDR2 YYEKEE (reference sequence). This CDR3 is built from 16 residues. V was pared by 5 bases and J by 2 bases, with 20 bases between. Each donor was nominally healthy when sampled (though unrecorded immune exposures were likely). The sequence came from a boy younger than 10 in good health and CMV-seronegative. The gene calls are TRBV5-5 and TRBJ2-7; no clear D gene. Sequenced: PBMCs. The CDR3, as DNA: TGTGCCAGCAGGATAAATCGCGGTACAAGTCCCTACGAGCAGTACTTC. Translating gives CASRINRGTSPYEQYF.